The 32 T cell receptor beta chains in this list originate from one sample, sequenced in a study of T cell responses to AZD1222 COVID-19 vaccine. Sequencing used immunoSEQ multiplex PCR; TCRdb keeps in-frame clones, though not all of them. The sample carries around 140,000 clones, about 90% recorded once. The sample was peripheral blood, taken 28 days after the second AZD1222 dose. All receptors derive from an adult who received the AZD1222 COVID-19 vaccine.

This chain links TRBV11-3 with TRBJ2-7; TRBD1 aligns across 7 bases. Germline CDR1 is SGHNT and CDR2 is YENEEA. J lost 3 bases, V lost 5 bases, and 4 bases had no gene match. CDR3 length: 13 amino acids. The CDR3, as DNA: TGTGCCAGCAGCCCTGGACAGGTCTACGAGCAGTACTTC. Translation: CASSPGQVYEQYF.

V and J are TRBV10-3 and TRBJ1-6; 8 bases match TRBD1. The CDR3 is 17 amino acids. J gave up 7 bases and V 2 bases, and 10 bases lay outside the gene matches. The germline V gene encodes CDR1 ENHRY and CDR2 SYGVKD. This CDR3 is CAISETRTGGGNSPLHF. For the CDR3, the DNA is TGTGCCATCAGTGAGACACGTACAGGGGGAGGCAATTCACCCCTCCACTTT.

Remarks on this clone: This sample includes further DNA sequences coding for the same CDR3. The CDR3 here is CASSLAGTSSYEQYF. CDR3 bases: TGTGCCAGCAGCTTAGCGGGGACTAGCTCCTACGAGCAGTACTTC. The chain carries TRBV7-2 and TRBJ2-7, with TRBD2 identical over 8 bases. Germline trimming cut 0 bases from V and 0 bases from J; bases unmatched to any gene: 1. There are 15 residues in the CDR3. CDR1 SGHTA and CDR2 FQGNSA come from the germline V gene.

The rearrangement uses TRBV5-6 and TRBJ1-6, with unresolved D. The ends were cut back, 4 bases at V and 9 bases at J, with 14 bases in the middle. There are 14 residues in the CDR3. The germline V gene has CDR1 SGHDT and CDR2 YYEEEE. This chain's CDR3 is CASSTDFQGSPLHF. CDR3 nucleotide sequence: TGTGCCAGCAGCACGGACTTCCAAGGTTCACCCCTCCACTTT.

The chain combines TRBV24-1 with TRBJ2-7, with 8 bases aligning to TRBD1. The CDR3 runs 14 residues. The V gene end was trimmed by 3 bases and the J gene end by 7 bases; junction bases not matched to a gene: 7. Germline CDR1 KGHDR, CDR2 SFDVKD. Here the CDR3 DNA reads TGTGCCACCAGTGATACCGGACAGGGAAGGGAGCAGTACTTC. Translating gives CATSDTGQGREQYF.

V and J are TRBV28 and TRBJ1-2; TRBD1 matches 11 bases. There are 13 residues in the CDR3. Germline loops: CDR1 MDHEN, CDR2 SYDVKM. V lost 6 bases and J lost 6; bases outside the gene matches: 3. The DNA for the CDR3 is TGTGCCAGCAGGACGGGACAGGGGGATGGCTACACCTTC. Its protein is CASRTGQGDGYTF.

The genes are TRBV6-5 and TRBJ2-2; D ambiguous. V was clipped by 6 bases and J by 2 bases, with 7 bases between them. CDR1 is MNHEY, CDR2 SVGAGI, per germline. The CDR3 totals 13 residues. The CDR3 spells CASSPRNTGELFF. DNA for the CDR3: TGTGCCAGCAGCCCCCGAAACACCGGGGAGCTGTTTTTT.

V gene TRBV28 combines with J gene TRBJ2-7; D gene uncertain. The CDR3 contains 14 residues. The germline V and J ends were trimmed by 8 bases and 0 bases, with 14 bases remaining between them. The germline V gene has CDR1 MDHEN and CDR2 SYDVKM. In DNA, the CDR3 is TGTGCCAGCTACACGGCGGCAGCCTCCTACGAGCAGTACTTC. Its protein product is CASYTAAASYEQYF.

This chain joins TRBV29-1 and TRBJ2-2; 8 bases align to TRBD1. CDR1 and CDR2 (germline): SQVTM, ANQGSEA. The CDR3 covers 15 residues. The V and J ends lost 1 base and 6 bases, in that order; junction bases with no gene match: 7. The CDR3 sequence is CSVEVGQGAAGELFF. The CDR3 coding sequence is TGCAGCGTTGAAGTTGGGCAGGGGGCGGCCGGGGAGCTGTTTTTT.

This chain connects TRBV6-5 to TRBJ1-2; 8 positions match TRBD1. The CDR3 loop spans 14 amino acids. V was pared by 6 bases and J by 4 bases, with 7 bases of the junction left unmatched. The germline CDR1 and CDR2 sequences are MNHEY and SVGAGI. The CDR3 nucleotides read TGTGCCAGCAGCCCCCTGGGACAGGTCTATGGCTACACCTTC. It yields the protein CASSPLGQVYGYTF.

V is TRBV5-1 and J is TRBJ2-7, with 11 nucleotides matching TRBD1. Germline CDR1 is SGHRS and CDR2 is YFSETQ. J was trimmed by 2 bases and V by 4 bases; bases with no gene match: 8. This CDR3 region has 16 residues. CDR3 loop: CASSQNPGQGAYEQYF. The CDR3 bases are TGCGCCAGCAGCCAGAACCCGGGACAGGGGGCCTACGAGCAGTACTTC.

The CDR3 sequence: CASSPGTNYGYTF. CDR3 DNA: TGTGCCAGCAGCCCCGGTACTAACTATGGCTACACCTTC. The chain has TRBV7-2 and TRBJ1-2; D unresolved. V was pared by 5 bases and J by 0 bases, with 7 bases between. CDR3 length: 13 residues. The germline gives CDR1 SGHTA, CDR2 FQGNSA.

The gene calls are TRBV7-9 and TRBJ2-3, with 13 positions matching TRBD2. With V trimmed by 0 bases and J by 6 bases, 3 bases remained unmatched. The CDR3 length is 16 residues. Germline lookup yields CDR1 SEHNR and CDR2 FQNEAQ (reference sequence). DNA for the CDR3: TGTGCCAGCAGCTTAGCACTAGCGGGAGGGCCCGATACGCAGTATTTT. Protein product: CASSLALAGGPDTQYF.

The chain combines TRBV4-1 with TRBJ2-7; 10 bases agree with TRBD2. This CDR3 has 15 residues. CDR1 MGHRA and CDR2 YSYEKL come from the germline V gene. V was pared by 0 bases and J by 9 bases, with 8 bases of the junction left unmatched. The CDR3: CASSQDGSGRTRQYF. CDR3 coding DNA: TGCGCCAGCAGCCAAGATGGTAGCGGGAGGACTAGGCAGTACTTC.

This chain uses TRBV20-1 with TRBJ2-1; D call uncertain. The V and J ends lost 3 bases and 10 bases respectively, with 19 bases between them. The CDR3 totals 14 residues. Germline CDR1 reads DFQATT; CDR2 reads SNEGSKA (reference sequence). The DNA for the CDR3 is TGCAGTGCTAGTGCCGAGCCCCGATCCAGGGAGCAGTTCTTC. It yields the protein CSASAEPRSREQFF.

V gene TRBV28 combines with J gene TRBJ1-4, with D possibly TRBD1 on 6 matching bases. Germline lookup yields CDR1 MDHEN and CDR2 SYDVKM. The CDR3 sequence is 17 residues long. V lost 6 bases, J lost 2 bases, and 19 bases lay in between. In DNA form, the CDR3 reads TGTGCCAGCAGCTCGCCGGGGGGGGCGACGACTAATGAAAAACTGTTTTTT. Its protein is CASSSPGGATTNEKLFF.

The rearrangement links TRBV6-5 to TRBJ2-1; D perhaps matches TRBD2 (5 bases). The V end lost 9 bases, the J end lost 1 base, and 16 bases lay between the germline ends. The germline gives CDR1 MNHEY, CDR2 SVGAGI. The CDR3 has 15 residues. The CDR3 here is CASGGLGISYNEQFF. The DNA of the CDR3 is TGTGCCAGTGGCGGGTTAGGGATATCCTACAATGAGCAGTTCTTC.

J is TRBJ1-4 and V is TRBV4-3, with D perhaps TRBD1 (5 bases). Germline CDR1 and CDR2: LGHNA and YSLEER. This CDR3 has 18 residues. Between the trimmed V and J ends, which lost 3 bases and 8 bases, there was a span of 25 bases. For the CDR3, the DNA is TGCGCCAGCAGCCACCACGGGCGGGCGGAGGGGTTGGAAGAAAAACTGTTTTTT. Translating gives CASSHHGRAEGLEEKLFF.

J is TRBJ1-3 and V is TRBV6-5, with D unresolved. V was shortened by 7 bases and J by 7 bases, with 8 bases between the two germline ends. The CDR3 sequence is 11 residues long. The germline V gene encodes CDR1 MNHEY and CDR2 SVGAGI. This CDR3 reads CASMGFNTIYF. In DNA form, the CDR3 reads TGTGCCAGCATGGGGTTTAACACCATATATTTT.

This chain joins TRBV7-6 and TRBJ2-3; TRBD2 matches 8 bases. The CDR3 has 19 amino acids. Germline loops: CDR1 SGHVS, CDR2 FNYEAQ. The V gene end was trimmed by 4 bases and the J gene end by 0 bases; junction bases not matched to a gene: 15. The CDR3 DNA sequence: TGTGCCAGCAGCTCTAGAGGAGCGGGAGAGTCCTGGAGCACAGATACGCAGTATTTT. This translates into CASSSRGAGESWSTDTQYF.

CDR3: CASSLEPIESESSYNEQFF. The CDR3 DNA reads as TGTGCCAGCAGCTTAGAACCAATAGAAAGCGAGAGCTCCTACAATGAGCAGTTCTTC. The chain links TRBV11-3 to TRBJ2-1; D is ambiguous. Germline V gives CDR1 SGHNT, CDR2 YENEEA. The CDR3 loop spans 19 amino acids. V dropped 0 bases and J dropped 0 bases, with 18 bases sitting between them.

Here the CDR3 DNA reads TGTGCCAGCAGTCCCGGGACAGGGAACGGCTACACCTTC. It is translated as CASSPGTGNGYTF. The chain uses TRBV28 and TRBJ1-2, with TRBD1 matching over 9 bases. V dropped 5 bases and J dropped 8; count of bases not matched to a gene: 6. CDR3 length equals 13 residues. Germline V lookup: CDR1 MDHEN, CDR2 SYDVKM.

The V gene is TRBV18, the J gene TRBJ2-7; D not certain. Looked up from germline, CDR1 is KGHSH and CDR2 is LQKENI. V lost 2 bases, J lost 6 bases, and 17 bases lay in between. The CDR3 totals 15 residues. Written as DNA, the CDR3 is TGTGCCAGCTCACCAACGAGTTCCTCGAAAGCCGAGCAGTACTTC. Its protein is CASSPTSSSKAEQYF.

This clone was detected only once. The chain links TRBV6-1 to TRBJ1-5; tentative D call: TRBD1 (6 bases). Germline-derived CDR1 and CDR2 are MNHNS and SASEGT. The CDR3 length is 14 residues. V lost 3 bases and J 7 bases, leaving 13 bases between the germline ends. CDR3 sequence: CASSEGGGGQPQHF. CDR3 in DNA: TGTGCCAGCAGTGAGGGGGGAGGGGGACAGCCCCAGCATTTT.

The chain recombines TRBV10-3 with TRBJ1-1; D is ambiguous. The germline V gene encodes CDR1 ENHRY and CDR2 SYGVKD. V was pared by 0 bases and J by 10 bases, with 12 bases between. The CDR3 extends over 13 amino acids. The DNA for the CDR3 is TGTGCCATCAGTGAGTCTCTGGGATCGACAGCTTTCTTT. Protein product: CAISESLGSTAFF.

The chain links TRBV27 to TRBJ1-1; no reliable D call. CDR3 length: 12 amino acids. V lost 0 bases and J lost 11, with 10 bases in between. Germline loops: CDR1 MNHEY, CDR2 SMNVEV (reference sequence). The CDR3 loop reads CASSLSGKSAFF. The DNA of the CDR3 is TGTGCCAGCAGTTTATCGGGGAAATCGGCTTTCTTT.

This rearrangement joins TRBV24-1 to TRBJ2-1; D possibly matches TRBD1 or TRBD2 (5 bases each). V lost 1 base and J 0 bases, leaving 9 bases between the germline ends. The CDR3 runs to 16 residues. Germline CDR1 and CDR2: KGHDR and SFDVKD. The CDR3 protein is CATSDFTGGSYNEQFF. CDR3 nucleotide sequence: TGTGCCACCAGTGATTTCACTGGGGGCTCCTACAATGAGCAGTTCTTC.

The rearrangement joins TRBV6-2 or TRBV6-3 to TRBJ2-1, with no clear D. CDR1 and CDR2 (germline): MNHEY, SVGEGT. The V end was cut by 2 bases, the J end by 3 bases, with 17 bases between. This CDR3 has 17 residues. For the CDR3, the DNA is TGTGCCAGCAGTTACGCCTTCTTAGAGGCCCACTACAATGAGCAGTTCTTC. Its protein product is CASSYAFLEAHYNEQFF.

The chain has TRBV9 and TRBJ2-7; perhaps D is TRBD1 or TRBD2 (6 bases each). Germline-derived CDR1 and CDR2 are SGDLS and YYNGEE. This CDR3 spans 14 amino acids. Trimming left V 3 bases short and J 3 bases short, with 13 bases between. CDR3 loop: CASSEGGTGYEQYF. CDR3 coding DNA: TGTGCCAGCAGCGAGGGGGGAACAGGCTACGAGCAGTACTTC.

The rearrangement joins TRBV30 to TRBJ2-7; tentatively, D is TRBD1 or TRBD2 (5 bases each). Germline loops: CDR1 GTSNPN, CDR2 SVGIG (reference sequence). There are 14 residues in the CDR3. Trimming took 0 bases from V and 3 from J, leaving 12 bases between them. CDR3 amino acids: CAWSVGLGVYEQYF. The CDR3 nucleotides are TGTGCCTGGAGTGTAGGGCTGGGGGTCTACGAGCAGTACTTC.

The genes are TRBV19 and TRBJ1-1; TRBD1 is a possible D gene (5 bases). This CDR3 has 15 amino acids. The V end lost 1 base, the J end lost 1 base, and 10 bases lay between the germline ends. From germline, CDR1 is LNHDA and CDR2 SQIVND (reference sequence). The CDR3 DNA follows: TGTGCCAGTAGTATAGCGGGACGGGAGAACACTGAAGCTTTCTTT. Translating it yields CASSIAGRENTEAFF. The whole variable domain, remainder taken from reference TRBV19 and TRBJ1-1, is DGGITQSPKYLFRKEGQNVTLSCEQNLNHDAMYWYRQDPGQGLRLIYYSQIVNDFQKGDIAEGYSVSREKKESFPLTVTSAQKNPTAFYLCASSIAGRENTEAFFGQGTRLTVV.

CDR3 sequence (DNA): TGTGCCACCATAGGAGGGAACACCGGGGAGCTGTTTTTT. This gives the protein CATIGGNTGELFF. The rearrangement joins TRBV24-1 to TRBJ2-2; D might be TRBD2 (5 bases). The CDR3 contains 13 residues. Trimming shortened V by 8 bases and J by 1 base, and 7 bases separated the two germline ends. Germline CDR1 KGHDR, CDR2 SFDVKD.